This is a list of T cell receptor beta chains from one sample in a study of blood T cell repertoires in COVID-19. The table came from immunoSEQ multiplex PCR; TCRdb's copy has only in-frame clones and leaves some out. The sample yields over 200,000 clones, approximately 84% seen once. Sequenced material: peripheral blood. The receptors stem from a man aged 40-55 years with active or convalescent COVID-19. Each CDR3 is given with its conserved first and last residue. Part of the rows lack a size; the others show once, few, many or a class for expanded clones.

>TRBJ1-1|.|TRBV19
CASSIGGNTEAFF
>TRBJ2-7|few|TRBV27
CASSLWTGTGYEQYF
>TRBJ2-5|.|TRBV28
CASSFLGETQYF
>TRBJ1-3|.|TRBV28
CASSLILSGNTIYF
>TRBJ1-1|few|TRBV12-5
CASGLPPIDRDRGEAFF
>TRBJ1-1|.|TRBV14
CASSQGKRGYEAFF
>TRBJ1-4|.|TRBV11-2
CASSLDLLTNEKLFF
>TRBJ1-6|once|TRBV27
CASRFTGGSYNSPLHF
>TRBJ1-3|.|TRBV2
CASSELESAGNTIYF
>TRBJ2-1|.|TRBV7-7
CASSDRVAGNEQFF
>TRBJ2-7|.|TRBV11-2
CASSHWERGAHEQYF
>TRBJ1-1|.|TRBV10-1
CASSGGQSNTEAFF
>TRBJ1-1|.|TRBV7-3
CASSEGRDTEAFF
>TRBJ1-1|.|TRBV15
CATSSGRDRGRYTEAFF
>TRBJ1-1|.|TRBV30
CAWSWSGQGNTEAFF
>TRBJ2-7|.|TRBV28
CASSLLRTGKDEQYF
>TRBJ1-6|.|TRBV19
CASSIAFVGYPSSYNSPLHF
>TRBJ1-4|few|TRBV28
CASSSPGGRGIGPGEKLFF
>TRBJ1-1|few|TRBV19
CASSIPRDRDNTEAFF
>TRBJ2-5|once|TRBV3-1/TRBV3-2
CASSQALGERETQYF
>TRBJ1-1|once|TRBV2
CASSPTSTEAFF
>TRBJ2-1|.|TRBV28
CASRGWGGNEQFF
>TRBJ2-5|.|TRBV19
CASIMRWASFLKETQYF
>TRBJ2-6|.|TRBV7-8
CASSRTPRAGANVLTF
>TRBJ2-5|.|TRBV28
CASSYQSGGGAKETQYF
>TRBJ2-1|once|TRBV29-1
CSAAVSGGPHNEQFF
>TRBJ2-5|.|TRBV5-4
CASSFRYQETQYF
>TRBJ2-7|.|TRBV27
CASSRDRVTYEQYF
>TRBJ1-1|.|TRBV28
CASTSRGRGWNTEAFF
>TRBJ2-1|.|TRBV5-5
CASSLDSYNEQFF
>TRBJ1-2|.|TRBV7-9
CASSLRRGSVLGYTF
>TRBJ1-1|.|TRBV5-1
CASSPSTNMNTEAFF
>TRBJ2-3|.|TRBV7-3
CASSPSGTSGSVADF
>TRBJ1-1|.|TRBV6-6
CASSYWGAEAFF
>TRBJ1-6|once|TRBV5-1
CASSPGTGRSNSPLHF
>TRBJ1-1|.|TRBV6-5
CASYRGHPSGTEAFF
>TRBJ1-2|.|TRBV5-4
CASSLENSYGYTF
>TRBJ1-5|.|TRBV28
CASNQADQPQHF
>TRBJ1-1|once|TRBV27
CASSRRDKYTEAFF
>TRBJ1-4|.|TRBV27
CASSTRGGATNEKLFF
>TRBJ1-1|few|TRBV29-1
CSELERNTEAFF
>TRBJ2-7|.|TRBV27
CASSLSVSSSYEQYF
>TRBJ2-3|.|TRBV4-1
CASSQDHGTAFTDTQYF
>TRBJ2-1|once|TRBV5-1
CASSLGAGEPNEQFF
>TRBJ1-5|.|TRBV19
CASTSLGGRSNQPQHF
>TRBJ1-2|.|TRBV29-1
CSAAEGGNYGYTF
>TRBJ1-1|.|TRBV19
CASSLRRGRINTEAFF